The 6 T cell receptor beta chains below all came from one sample that was sequenced in a study of control samples from healthy donors and cancer patients. TCRdb keeps only in-frame clones here, not all; method: immunoSEQ multiplex PCR. The sample includes about 130,000 clones, about 92% of them seen just once. The specimen sequenced was blood. These receptor sequences come from a woman aged 50 to 65 in good health.

V gene TRBV19 combines with J gene TRBJ2-7; TRBD2 matches at 9 bases. This CDR3 has 17 residues. J gave up 3 bases and V 5 bases, and 14 bases lay outside the gene matches. Germline lookup yields CDR1 LNHDA and CDR2 SQIVND (reference sequence). This chain's CDR3 is CASSPPGLAGTIYEQYF. The CDR3 nucleotides read TGTGCCAGTAGTCCCCCCGGTCTAGCGGGGACGATCTACGAGCAGTACTTC.

The rearrangement uses TRBV5-4 and TRBJ2-7; the D is unclear. The germline V gene has CDR1 SGHNT and CDR2 YYREEE (reference sequence). Trimming took 0 bases from V and 5 from J, leaving 9 bases between them. This CDR3 is built from 13 residues. The CDR3 DNA is TGTGCCAGCAGCTTGGTGGGGATCAACGAGCAGTACTTC. It specifies CASSLVGINEQYF.

This chain connects TRBV3-1 (or the pseudogene TRBV3-2) to TRBJ2-7; 9 bases line up with TRBD1. Per the germline V gene, CDR1 is LGHDT and CDR2 is YNNKEL (reference sequence). J lost 2 bases, V lost 4 bases, and 6 bases had no gene match. The length of the CDR3 is 15 residues. This CDR3 is CASSLEQGAAYEQYF. The CDR3, as DNA: TGTGCCAGCAGCCTCGAACAGGGGGCTGCCTACGAGCAGTACTTC.

V and J are TRBV30 and TRBJ1-5, with 8 nucleotides matching TRBD1. The J segment lost 4 bases and the V segment lost 4 bases, leaving 9 bases of the junction unmatched. The CDR3 has 15 residues. The V gene's germline CDR1 is GTSNPN and CDR2 SVGIG (reference sequence). Here the CDR3 reads CAWTPSGQANQPQHF. For the CDR3, the DNA is TGTGCCTGGACCCCCTCGGGACAGGCGAATCAGCCCCAGCATTTT.

This chain's CDR3 is CASSQGLTTKNIQYF. In DNA, the CDR3 is TGTGCCAGCAGCCAAGGTCTCACAACAAAAAACATTCAGTACTTC. J is TRBJ2-4 and V is TRBV3-1 (or the pseudogene TRBV3-2); unclear D gene. V shed 1 base and J shed 4 bases, with 11 bases lying between them. CDR3 size: 15 residues. Germline CDR1 LGHDT, CDR2 YNNKEL (reference sequence).

This clone was detected only once. The chain combines TRBV5-1 with TRBJ1-1, with D unclear. CDR1 SGHRS and CDR2 YFSETQ come from the germline V gene. V shed 0 bases and J shed 4 bases, with 13 bases lying between them. There are 15 residues in the CDR3. CDR3 protein: CASSLGGMGGTEAFF. As DNA, the CDR3 is TGCGCCAGCAGCTTGGGGGGTATGGGTGGCACTGAAGCTTTCTTT.